This record concerns one TCR beta chain sequence. This CDR3 region has 15 residues. V trimming: 0 bases; J trimming: 5 bases; junction bases outside the gene matches: 2. Germline lookup yields CDR1 SGHRS and CDR2 YFSETQ. Data came from immunoSEQ multiplex PCR; TCRdb stores just in-frame clones and leaves some out. The table includes a few hundred thousand clones, over 75% detected once. The source of the sample is a study of blood T cell repertoires in COVID-19. The rearrangement uses TRBV5-1 and TRBJ2-1, with 10 nucleotides matching TRBD2. The source material was peripheral blood. The sequence came from a human donor in a cohort sampled during active COVID-19. The CDR3 sequence is CASSLGTSGNNEQFF. DNA of the CDR3: TGCGCCAGCAGCTTGGGAACTAGCGGGAACAATGAGCAGTTCTTC.